These 18 T cell receptor beta chains were all obtained from the same sample, sequenced in a study of shared clonotypes between healthy human individuals. Sequencing used immunoSEQ multiplex PCR; TCRdb keeps in-frame clones, though not all of them. The sample has 2 million to 2.5 million clones, 95% seen once. Sequencing used naive CD4+ T cells sorted from blood. Subset denoted: CD45RA+ positively selected. These receptors originate from a man younger than 35 in good health.

The rearrangement uses TRBV4-3 and TRBJ2-1; D may be TRBD1 (6 bases). The CDR3 consists of 14 residues. Germline V gene data show CDR1 as LGHNA and CDR2 as YSLEER. Trimming stripped 0 bases from V and 3 bases from J, with 6 bases between. This chain's CDR3 is CASSQETGYNEQFF. The CDR3 DNA reads TGCGCCAGCAGCCAAGAGACAGGCTACAATGAGCAGTTCTTC.

Concerning this clone itself: Distinct nucleotide sequences in the sample also encode this CDR3. V gene TRBV27 combines with J gene TRBJ1-1; tentative D call: TRBD1 (5 bases). V shed 3 bases and J shed 1 base, with 6 bases lying between them. The CDR3 runs 13 residues. Germline V gene lookup returns CDR1 MNHEY and CDR2 SMNVEV (reference sequence). The CDR3 here is CASSLTENTEAFF. The CDR3 DNA follows: TGTGCCAGCAGTTTGACAGAGAACACTGAAGCTTTCTTT.

This chain uses TRBV5-1 with TRBJ2-6; tentative D call: TRBD2 (5 bases). Trimming cost V 5 bases and J 1 base, with 10 bases left between them. Germline CDR1 reads SGHRS; CDR2 reads YFSETQ. The CDR3 runs 15 residues. This CDR3 is CASREVISGANVLTF. Here the CDR3 DNA reads TGCGCCAGCAGGGAGGTTATATCTGGGGCCAACGTCCTGACTTTC. Full variable domain (rest looked up from reference TRBV5-1 and TRBJ2-6): KAGVTQTPRYLIKTRGQQVTLSCSPISGHRSVSWYQQTPGQGLQFLFEYFSETQRNKGNFPGRFSGRQFSNSRSEMNVSTLELGDSALYLCASREVISGANVLTFGAGSRLTVL.

With respect to this clone: The same CDR3 arises from other DNA sequences in this sample as well. The V call is TRBV4-1, the J call TRBJ2-7, with 11 bases that match TRBD1. This CDR3 is built from 14 residues. J lost 2 bases, V lost 4 bases, and 1 base had no gene match. Germline V gene lookup returns CDR1 MGHRA and CDR2 YSYEKL. The CDR3 DNA follows: TGCGCCAGCAGCCTGGGACAGGGGGCCTACGAGCAGTACTTC. Translation gives CASSLGQGAYEQYF.

The rearrangement links TRBV25-1 to TRBJ1-2; D is unclear. The germline gives CDR1 MGHDK, CDR2 SYGVNS. This CDR3 is 13 amino acids long. Trimming cost V 2 bases and J 4 bases, with 8 bases left between them. The CDR3 sequence: CASSERTLYGYTF. The CDR3 bases are TGTGCCAGCAGTGAAAGGACTCTCTATGGCTACACCTTC.

The chain uses TRBV2 and TRBJ2-1, with D hard to call. This CDR3 has 17 amino acids. The germline V gene encodes CDR1 SNHLY and CDR2 FYNNEI. The V end was cut by 4 bases, the J end by 7 bases, with 23 bases between. CDR3 sequence (DNA): TGTGCCAGCAGTGGAACAAAAACCCGAACTATCGGGAATGAGCAGTTCTTC. Amino acid sequence: CASSGTKTRTIGNEQFF.

The CDR3 spells CASGRQGGSYEQYF. The CDR3 DNA is TGTGCCAGTGGACGACAGGGGGGCTCCTACGAGCAGTACTTC. The V gene is TRBV10-3, the J gene TRBJ2-7, with 9 bases lining up with TRBD1. Germline V gene sequence: CDR1 ENHRY, CDR2 SYGVKD. V shed 10 bases, J shed 0 bases, and the junction held 7 bases outside the gene matches. The CDR3 runs 14 residues.

This sequence joins TRBV7-9 and TRBJ2-6; 9 bases are shared with TRBD1. CDR3 size: 18 residues. Germline V gene sequence: CDR1 SEHNR, CDR2 FQNEAQ (reference sequence). With 0 bases clipped from V and 3 bases from J, the junction kept 6 bases outside the gene matches. The CDR3 DNA is TGTGCCAGCAGCTTAGCGACAGGGGGAATCGGTGGGGCCAACGTCCTGACTTTC. It yields the protein CASSLATGGIGGANVLTF.

V is TRBV7-3 and J is TRBJ1-1; D is uncertain. Trimming took off 6 bases at V and 4 bases at J, with 12 bases between the two ends. The CDR3 is made up of 13 amino acids. Germline V gene lookup returns CDR1 SGHTA and CDR2 FQGTGA. The CDR3, as DNA: TGTGCCAGCAGTCCCAAACGGGGCACTGAAGCTTTCTTT. Translating gives CASSPKRGTEAFF.

The chain joins TRBV30 to TRBJ2-7; no clear D. Per germline, CDR1 GTSNPN and CDR2 SVGIG (reference sequence). Trimming left V 1 base short and J 3 bases short, with 7 bases between. The CDR3 runs 12 residues. DNA for the CDR3: TGTGCCTGGAGTGCGACCCGCTACGAGCAGTACTTC. Translation: CAWSATRYEQYF.

This chain links TRBV2 with TRBJ1-3, with a possible D match to TRBD1 (6 bases). The CDR3 has 15 residues. The germline CDR1 and CDR2 sequences are SNHLY and FYNNEI. V was trimmed by 1 base and J by 2 bases, leaving 9 bases between them. The CDR3 DNA is TGTGCCAGCAGTGAAGAAGGGGGACCTGGAAACACCATATATTTT. Encoded protein: CASSEEGGPGNTIYF.

The chain is built from TRBV5-1 and TRBJ1-2; unclear D gene. CDR1 SGHRS and CDR2 YFSETQ come from the germline V gene. V was shortened by 4 bases and J by 1 base, with 11 bases between the two germline ends. The CDR3 contains 14 residues. In DNA form, the CDR3 reads TGCGCCAGCAGCCTGTTTGGAGATAACTATGGCTACACCTTC. Translating it yields CASSLFGDNYGYTF.

The CDR3 DNA reads TGTGCCAGCATAAAGGGGGCATTTAACACCGGGGAGCTGTTTTTT. Translated: CASIKGAFNTGELFF. This chain uses TRBV6-1 with TRBJ2-2, with 7 bases lining up with TRBD1. With V trimmed by 7 bases and J by 2 bases, 7 bases remained unmatched. Germline V gene lookup returns CDR1 MNHNS and CDR2 SASEGT. CDR3 length: 15 residues.

The CDR3 here is CASSRSQQSNYGYTF. For the CDR3, the DNA is TGTGCCAGCAGCCGTTCACAGCAATCTAACTATGGCTACACCTTC. This rearrangement joins TRBV7-9 to TRBJ1-2; D is undetermined. The germline CDR1 and CDR2 sequences are SEHNR and FQNEAQ (reference sequence). V was clipped by 5 bases and J by 0 bases, with 13 bases between them. The CDR3 extends over 15 amino acids.

The chain combines TRBV27 with TRBJ1-6; D gene uncertain. Trimming left V 2 bases short and J 7 bases short, with 12 bases between. The germline gives CDR1 MNHEY, CDR2 SMNVEV (reference sequence). The CDR3 is 15 amino acids. Here the CDR3 reads CASSLVFNSNSPLHF. CDR3 coding DNA: TGTGCCAGCAGTTTAGTCTTCAACTCGAATTCACCCCTCCACTTT.

The count of this clone is one. V and J are TRBV25-1 and TRBJ2-1; 12 positions agree with TRBD1. This CDR3 spans 14 amino acids. The V and J ends lost 7 bases and 7 bases, in that order; junction bases with no gene match: 5. Germline V gene sequence: CDR1 MGHDK, CDR2 SYGVNS. The CDR3 loop is CASTGQGAINEQFF. CDR3 nucleotide sequence: TGTGCCAGCACGGGACAGGGGGCGATTAATGAGCAGTTCTTC. Full variable domain (rest looked up from reference TRBV25-1 and TRBJ2-1): EADIYQTPRYLVIGTGKKITLECSQTMGHDKMYWYQQDPGMELHLIHYSYGVNSTEKGDLSSESTVSRIRTEHFPLTLESARPSHTSQYLCASTGQGAINEQFFGPGTRLTVL.

The V gene is TRBV29-1, the J gene TRBJ2-7, with D tentatively TRBD2 (7 bases). Trimming shortened V by 7 bases and J by 2 bases, and 18 bases separated the two germline ends. CDR3 length: 14 amino acids. Germline loops: CDR1 SQVTM, CDR2 ANQGSEA. CDR3 amino acids: CSASGGQGPYEQYF. CDR3 nucleotides: TGCAGCGCTTCCGGGGGGCAGGGACCCTACGAGCAGTACTTC.

The chain carries TRBV30 and TRBJ1-6; D may be TRBD1 (6 bases). The germline CDR1 and CDR2 sequences are GTSNPN and SVGIG (reference sequence). Trimming shortened V by 3 bases and J by 0 bases, and 15 bases separated the two germline ends. CDR3 length equals 17 residues. The CDR3 coding sequence is TGTGCCTGGAGGAGGGGGGTGGGGAGCTCCTATAATTCACCCCTCCACTTT. Its protein product is CAWRRGVGSSYNSPLHF.